This is a list of T cell receptor beta chains from one sample in a study of T cell clones after liver transplantation. Profiled with immunoSEQ multiplex PCR; TCRdb holds only in-frame clones, not every one. The table has fewer than 70,000 clones, over 55% seen once. Sequencing used CD4+ T cells from blood, obtained before liver transplant. The origin of the receptors is a human donor who received a liver transplant. CDR3s include the opening cysteine and the closing phenylalanine or tryptophan. The D gene is left open where the match is weak. The size entry is marked missing in some rows and otherwise reads once, few, many or a size class.

v_gene: TRBV11-1; abundance: -; d_gene: -; j_gene: TRBJ2-5; CDR3aa: CASSTGGTKETQYF; CDR3nt: TGTGCCAGCTCGACGGGGGGCACTAAGGAGACCCAGTACTTC
v_gene: TRBV6-6; abundance: -; d_gene: -; j_gene: TRBJ2-1; CDR3aa: CASSYSRAAANEQFF; CDR3nt: TGTGCCAGCAGTTACTCGAGGGCCGCTGCGAATGAGCAGTTCTTC
v_gene: TRBV6-6; abundance: -; d_gene: TRBD1; j_gene: TRBJ2-7; CDR3aa: CASSYPRTGLSYEQYF; CDR3nt: TGTGCCAGCAGTTATCCTAGGACAGGCCTTTCCTACGAGCAGTACTTC
v_gene: TRBV9; abundance: few; d_gene: TRBD1; j_gene: TRBJ2-5; CDR3aa: CASSVMAGGYQETQYF; CDR3nt: TGTGCCAGCAGCGTAATGGCAGGGGGCTACCAAGAGACCCAGTACTTC
v_gene: TRBV2; abundance: -; d_gene: TRBD1; j_gene: TRBJ2-7; CDR3aa: CASSLDRGSYEQYF; CDR3nt: TGTGCCAGCAGTCTGGACAGGGGCTCCTACGAGCAGTACTTC
v_gene: TRBV19; abundance: few; d_gene: TRBD1; j_gene: TRBJ1-5; CDR3aa: CASSIPTGGNQPQHF; CDR3nt: TGTGCCAGTAGTATCCCGACAGGGGGCAATCAGCCCCAGCATTTT
v_gene: TRBV7-3; abundance: once; d_gene: TRBD2; j_gene: TRBJ2-1; CDR3aa: CASSFGLAGPSSYNEQFF; CDR3nt: TGTGCCAGCAGCTTCGGACTAGCGGGGCCCAGCTCCTACAATGAGCAGTTCTTC
v_gene: TRBV27; abundance: -; d_gene: TRBD1; j_gene: TRBJ1-6; CDR3aa: CASSSGTGGSPLHF; CDR3nt: TGTGCCAGCAGTTCCGGGACAGGGGGCTCACCCCTCCACTTT
v_gene: TRBV10-1; abundance: -; d_gene: TRBD2; j_gene: TRBJ2-1; CDR3aa: CASSPGGAGDNEQFF; CDR3nt: TGCGCCAGCAGCCCCGGTGGCGCGGGGGACAATGAGCAGTTCTTC
v_gene: TRBV5-6; abundance: many; d_gene: -; j_gene: TRBJ1-6; CDR3aa: CASSLPQDNSPLHF; CDR3nt: TGTGCCAGCAGCTTGCCCCAGGATAATTCACCCCTCCACTTT
v_gene: TRBV5-1; abundance: -; d_gene: TRBD1; j_gene: TRBJ1-5; CDR3aa: CASSSGQDSNQPQHF; CDR3nt: TGCGCCAGCAGCTCTGGACAGGATAGCAATCAGCCCCAGCATTTT
v_gene: TRBV28; abundance: -; d_gene: TRBD1; j_gene: TRBJ1-2; CDR3aa: CASSLSLQGQGYGYTF; CDR3nt: TGTGCCAGCAGTTTATCCCTTCAGGGACAGGGCTATGGCTACACCTTC
v_gene: TRBV30; abundance: -; d_gene: -; j_gene: TRBJ1-2; CDR3aa: CAWRPPGHVYGYTF; CDR3nt: TGTGCCTGGAGGCCTCCGGGACACGTCTATGGCTACACCTTC
v_gene: TRBV27; abundance: -; d_gene: -; j_gene: TRBJ1-2; CDR3aa: CASSLDRMNGYTF; CDR3nt: TGTGCCAGCAGTTTAGACAGGATGAATGGCTACACCTTC
v_gene: TRBV5-6; abundance: -; d_gene: -; j_gene: TRBJ1-2; CDR3aa: CASSLWQTGGYTF; CDR3nt: TGTGCCAGCAGCTTGTGGCAGACTGGCGGCTACACCTTC
v_gene: TRBV2; abundance: -; d_gene: TRBD1; j_gene: TRBJ2-7; CDR3aa: CASSGQGPYEQYF; CDR3nt: TGTGCCAGCAGTGGACAGGGGCCCTACGAGCAGTACTTC
v_gene: TRBV5-4; abundance: -; d_gene: TRBD2; j_gene: TRBJ2-3; CDR3aa: CASSFGGAQDTQYF; CDR3nt: TGTGCCAGCAGCTTCGGGGGGGCGCAGGATACGCAGTATTTT
v_gene: TRBV7-9; abundance: -; d_gene: -; j_gene: TRBJ2-5; CDR3aa: CASSFYPTGRVNFRDF; CDR3nt: TGTGCCAGCAGCTTTTACCCCACAGGGAGAGTAAATTTTCGGGACTTC
v_gene: TRBV5-4; abundance: once; d_gene: -; j_gene: TRBJ2-7; CDR3aa: CASSPAGSRYEQYF; CDR3nt: TGTGCCAGCAGTCCGGCGGGGAGTCGCTACGAGCAGTACTTC
v_gene: TRBV5-1; abundance: -; d_gene: -; j_gene: TRBJ1-2; CDR3aa: CASSVGIRTANYGYTF; CDR3nt: TGCGCCAGCAGCGTTGGAATTAGGACAGCTAACTATGGCTACACCTTC
v_gene: TRBV19; abundance: -; d_gene: TRBD1; j_gene: TRBJ1-4; CDR3aa: CASSSSPGTGVDKLFF; CDR3nt: TGTGCCAGTAGTTCTTCACCCGGGACAGGGGTTGACAAACTGTTTTTT
v_gene: TRBV28; abundance: -; d_gene: -; j_gene: TRBJ2-5; CDR3aa: CASSTHLPGGRKTQYF; CDR3nt: TGTGCCAGCAGCACCCACCTGCCCGGGGGGCGTAAGACCCAGTACTTC
v_gene: TRBV6-5; abundance: -; d_gene: TRBD1; j_gene: TRBJ1-1; CDR3aa: CASISGGGQGAFF; CDR3nt: TGTGCCAGCATTTCCGGGGGGGGACAGGGAGCTTTCTTT
v_gene: TRBV5-5; abundance: -; d_gene: -; j_gene: TRBJ1-1; CDR3aa: CASSLMGGEAFF; CDR3nt: TGTGCCAGCAGCTTGATGGGAGGGGAAGCTTTCTTT
v_gene: TRBV7-2; abundance: many; d_gene: -; j_gene: TRBJ2-7; CDR3aa: CASSLNVAASSYEQYF; CDR3nt: TGTGCCAGCAGCTTAAATGTGGCCGCCAGCTCCTACGAGCAGTACTTC
v_gene: TRBV30; abundance: -; d_gene: -; j_gene: TRBJ1-4; CDR3aa: CAWSTGQTTTNEKLFF; CDR3nt: TGTGCCTGGAGTACTGGACAGACTACAACTAATGAAAAACTGTTTTTT
v_gene: TRBV4-2; abundance: -; d_gene: -; j_gene: TRBJ2-4; CDR3aa: CASSPGEGDKNIQYF; CDR3nt: TGTGCCAGCAGCCCGGGTGAGGGAGACAAAAACATTCAGTACTTC
v_gene: TRBV7-9; abundance: -; d_gene: TRBD1; j_gene: TRBJ2-7; CDR3aa: CASSHQTGGFYEQYF; CDR3nt: TGTGCCAGCAGCCACCAGACAGGGGGCTTCTACGAGCAGTACTTC
v_gene: TRBV9; abundance: few; d_gene: -; j_gene: TRBJ1-6; CDR3aa: CASSARSKGGSPLHF; CDR3nt: TGTGCCAGCAGCGCAAGGTCTAAAGGAGGTTCACCCCTCCACTTT
v_gene: TRBV7-2; abundance: -; d_gene: -; j_gene: TRBJ1-2; CDR3aa: CASSLDFRQGSGYTF; CDR3nt: TGTGCCAGCAGCTTAGATTTTAGGCAGGGTAGCGGCTACACCTTC
v_gene: TRBV4-1; abundance: -; d_gene: -; j_gene: TRBJ1-4; CDR3aa: CASSQGGGKLFF; CDR3nt: TGCGCCAGCAGCCAGGGGGGAGGAAAACTGTTTTTT
v_gene: TRBV2; abundance: many; d_gene: -; j_gene: TRBJ1-2; CDR3aa: CASKEQGAPNYGYTF; CDR3nt: TGTGCCAGCAAAGAACAGGGAGCCCCTAACTATGGCTACACCTTC
v_gene: TRBV5-6; abundance: -; d_gene: -; j_gene: TRBJ1-2; CDR3aa: CASSLRRGGYTF; CDR3nt: TGTGCCAGCAGCTTGAGGCGGGGGGGCTACACCTTC
v_gene: TRBV14; abundance: -; d_gene: -; j_gene: TRBJ1-6; CDR3aa: CASSQAQTPNSPLHF; CDR3nt: TGTGCCAGCAGCCAAGCCCAGACACCTAATTCACCCCTCCACTTT
v_gene: TRBV19; abundance: few; d_gene: TRBD1; j_gene: TRBJ1-1; CDR3aa: CASSLQGQGLRGTEAFF; CDR3nt: TGTGCCAGTAGTCTCCAAGGACAGGGACTTAGAGGAACTGAAGCTTTCTTT
v_gene: TRBV9; abundance: once; d_gene: TRBD1; j_gene: TRBJ2-7; CDR3aa: CASSVEGTGGFYEQYF; CDR3nt: TGTGCCAGCAGCGTAGAAGGGACAGGGGGATTCTACGAGCAGTACTTC
v_gene: TRBV30; abundance: -; d_gene: -; j_gene: TRBJ1-1; CDR3aa: CAWRTGVRTEAFF; CDR3nt: TGTGCCTGGAGAACGGGGGTAAGGACTGAAGCTTTCTTT